Included here is one TCR beta chain sequence, with context. The source of the sample is a study of OX40 agonist ivuxolimab in advanced cancers. This table comes from immunoSEQ multiplex PCR, and its TCRdb copy is limited to in-frame clones, with some not included. This table holds about 14,000 clones, 82% found once. This CDR3 region has 14 residues. Losses at the gene ends were 6 bases for V and 7 bases for J; bases not matched to a gene: 7. CDR1 and CDR2 (germline): MNHEY, SMNVEV (reference sequence). The chain uses TRBV27 and TRBJ1-4; 8 positions match TRBD1. The source material was CD4+ or CD8+ T cells sorted from blood, sampled in a trial of the OX40 agonist ivuxolimab. The receptor comes from an adult with an advanced solid tumor such as melanoma, head and neck, liver or kidney cancer. DNA for the CDR3: TGTGCCAGCAGCTATGGACAGGGAGGTGAAAAACTGTTTTTT. Protein product: CASSYGQGGEKLFF.